The clone carrying this TCR beta chain is a singleton in its sample. This sample was taken from a study of blood T cell repertoires in COVID-19. Whole-study context: The United States, Italy and Spain supplied acute and convalescent COVID-19 samples. Nucleic acid was either cDNA or gDNA, and it came from T cells, B-cell-depleted T cells, or PBMCs.

Profiled with immunoSEQ multiplex PCR; TCRdb holds only in-frame clones, not every one. The repertoire has 300,000 to 400,000 clones, roughly 85% of them found once; the top ten carry just over 7%. With 4 bases removed from V and 6 bases from J, the gap between germline ends came to 16 bases. Germline CDR1 and CDR2: LGHDT and YNNKEL (reference sequence). The CDR3 has 15 residues. The TCR comes from a human donor in a cohort sampled during active COVID-19. Sequencing was performed on peripheral blood. The chain combines TRBV3-1 (or the pseudogene TRBV3-2) with TRBJ2-1; D perhaps matches TRBD2 (6 bases). CDR3 protein: CASSRGEVRSNEQFF. Written as DNA, the CDR3 is TGTGCCAGCAGCCGCGGGGAAGTTCGTTCCAATGAGCAGTTCTTC.